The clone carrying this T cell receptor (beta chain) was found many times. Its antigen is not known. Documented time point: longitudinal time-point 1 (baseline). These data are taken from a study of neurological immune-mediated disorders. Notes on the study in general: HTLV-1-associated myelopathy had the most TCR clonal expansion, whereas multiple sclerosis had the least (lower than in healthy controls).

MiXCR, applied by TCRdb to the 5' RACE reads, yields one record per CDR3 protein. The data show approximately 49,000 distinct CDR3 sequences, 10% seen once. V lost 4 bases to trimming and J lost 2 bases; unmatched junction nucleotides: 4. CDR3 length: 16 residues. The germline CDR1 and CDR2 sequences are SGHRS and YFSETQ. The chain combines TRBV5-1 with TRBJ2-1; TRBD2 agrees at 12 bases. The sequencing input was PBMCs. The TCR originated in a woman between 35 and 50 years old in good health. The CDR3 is CASSPSGGGAYNEQFF. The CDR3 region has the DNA TGCGCCAGCAGCCCTAGCGGGGGGGGGGCCTACAATGAGCAGTTCTTC.